This is a list of T cell receptor beta chains from one sample in a study of monozygotic twins with inflammatory bowel disease. TCRdb reanalyzed the 5' RACE reads and collapses them to one entry per CDR3 protein, without DNA. This sample's clone table lists approximately 150,000 distinct CDR3 sequences. Sequencing input: blood. These receptors were taken from a human donor with ulcerative colitis or Crohn's disease, or a healthy co-twin of an affected twin (not recorded which). Both conserved end residues are part of each CDR3. The order of the fields is V gene, J gene, CDR3 protein.

TRBV5-1	TRBJ2-3	CASSLAGSSTDTQYF
TRBV6-2/TRBV6-3	TRBJ2-1	CASRSVTAQFYNEQFF
TRBV7-2	TRBJ2-5	CASSLEGSGQETQYF
TRBV28	TRBJ2-2	CASSPPEGALNTGELFF
TRBV5-1	TRBJ1-4	CASSLTGTDNEKLFF
TRBV6-4	TRBJ2-3	CASSDGTSTDTQYF
TRBV19	TRBJ2-1	CASSILGMDEQFF
TRBV7-2	TRBJ2-1	CASSLDLGQGGDEQFF
TRBV20-1	TRBJ2-4	CSARGRTELAKNIQYF
TRBV5-5	TRBJ2-3	CASSLYQVRQTSTDTQYF
TRBV29-1	TRBJ1-2	CSALQGANYGYTF
TRBV10-3	TRBJ2-3	CAISEEGTHSDTQYF
TRBV6-5	TRBJ1-1	CASSYGQGETEAFF
TRBV5-1	TRBJ2-5	CASSSVSGSQETQYF
TRBV11-2	TRBJ2-7	CASSLGQGGAGEQYF
TRBV6-6	TRBJ2-1	CASRETGTGDEQFF
TRBV20-1	TRBJ2-3	CSAAKLWDTQYF
TRBV7-2	TRBJ2-5	CASSLASGSKETQYF
TRBV7-2	TRBJ1-4	CASSLALGMGEKLFF
TRBV2	TRBJ2-4	CASRGFAKNIQYF
TRBV19	TRBJ2-2	CASSIDGGELFF
TRBV5-1	TRBJ1-4	CASSPTPRTAGEKLFF
TRBV28	TRBJ2-3	CASSLGRSADTQYF
TRBV4-2	TRBJ2-7	CASSQDRGGTLYEQYF
TRBV7-2	TRBJ2-3	CASSLVSASTDTQYF
TRBV5-6	TRBJ2-5	CASSLDGPQEIQYF
TRBV3-1	TRBJ1-5	CASSSRVGQPQHF
TRBV27	TRBJ2-5	CASSLSGGPTGGSSQETQYF